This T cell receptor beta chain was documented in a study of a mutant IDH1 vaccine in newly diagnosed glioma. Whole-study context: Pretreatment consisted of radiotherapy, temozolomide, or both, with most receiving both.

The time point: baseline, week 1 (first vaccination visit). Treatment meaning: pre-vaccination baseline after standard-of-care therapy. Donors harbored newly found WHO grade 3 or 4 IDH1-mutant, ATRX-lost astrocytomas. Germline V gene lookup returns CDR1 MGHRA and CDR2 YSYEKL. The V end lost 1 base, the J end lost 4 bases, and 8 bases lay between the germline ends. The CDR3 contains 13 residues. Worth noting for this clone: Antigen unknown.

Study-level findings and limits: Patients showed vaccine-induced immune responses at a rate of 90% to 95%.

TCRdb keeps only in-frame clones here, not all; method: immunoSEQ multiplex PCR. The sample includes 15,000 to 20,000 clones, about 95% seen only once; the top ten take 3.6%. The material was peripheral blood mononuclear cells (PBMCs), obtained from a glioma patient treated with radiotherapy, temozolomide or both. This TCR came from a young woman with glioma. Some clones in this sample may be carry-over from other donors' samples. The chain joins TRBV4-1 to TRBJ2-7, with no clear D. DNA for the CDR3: TGCGCCAGCAGCCAAGGGGCAGATTACGAGCAGTACTTC. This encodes CASSQGADYEQYF.